This TCR beta chain comes out of a study of T-cell reconstitution after alpha-beta-depleted transplantation in children. Unique molecular identifiers were incorporated when the TCRbeta library was constructed. TCRdb reanalysed the PCR reads using MiXCR and keeps one entry per CDR3 protein. The sample records 150,000 to 200,000 distinct CDR3 sequences, about 6% being singletons. This clonotype has ten or more counts. Its antigen is not identified. General study results and limits: One year post-transplant, T-cell counts and diversity were largely derived from T cells produced anew.

Germline CDR1 SGHDN, CDR2 FVKESK. CDR3 length: 13 amino acids. With V trimmed by 5 bases and J by 3 bases, 4 bases remained unmatched. The sequencing used PBMCs, collected before TCRalphabeta/CD19-depleted stem cell transplant. The sequence was collected from a girl less than two years old with combined immunodeficiency, due to receive a stem cell transplant. The chain employs TRBV14 and TRBJ2-7, with 7 nucleotides matching TRBD1. CDR3 DNA: TGTGCCAGCAGCTGGGGGACAGACTACGAGCAGTACTTC. It specifies CASSWGTDYEQYF.